This T cell receptor beta chain comes out of a study of T cell repertoires in cytomegalovirus infection. Looking at the study overall: Researchers turned to recently identified HLA-C-restricted CMV epitopes as well as well-studied HLA-B-restricted ones. It can be stated that public TCR beta signatures indicated CMV infection as well as a matching HLA type.

General study results and limits: Clonotypes of TCR beta that were HLA-C-restricted and CMV-specific dominated the ex vivo response.

MiXCR was run by TCRdb on the reads, yielding one entry per CDR3 protein. The data show approximately 470,000 distinct CDR3 sequences, roughly 46% seen once. Comments on this clonotype: Its cognate antigen is unknown.

Germline CDR1 reads SGHTA; CDR2 reads FQGNSA. The ends lost 5 bases at V and 12 bases at J; junction bases unmatched: 4. The CDR3 totals 14 residues. Sequenced here: cultured PBMCs, sampled from culture after CMV antigen stimulation. This TCR derives from a human donor in good health (CMV status not recorded). Some clones in this sample may be carry-over from other donors' samples. The chain combines TRBV7-2 with TRBJ2-1; 16 bases match TRBD2. The CDR3, as DNA: TGTGCCAGCAGCCCGGGACTAGCGGGGGGGGGGCAGTTCTTC. Amino acids: CASSPGLAGGGQFF.